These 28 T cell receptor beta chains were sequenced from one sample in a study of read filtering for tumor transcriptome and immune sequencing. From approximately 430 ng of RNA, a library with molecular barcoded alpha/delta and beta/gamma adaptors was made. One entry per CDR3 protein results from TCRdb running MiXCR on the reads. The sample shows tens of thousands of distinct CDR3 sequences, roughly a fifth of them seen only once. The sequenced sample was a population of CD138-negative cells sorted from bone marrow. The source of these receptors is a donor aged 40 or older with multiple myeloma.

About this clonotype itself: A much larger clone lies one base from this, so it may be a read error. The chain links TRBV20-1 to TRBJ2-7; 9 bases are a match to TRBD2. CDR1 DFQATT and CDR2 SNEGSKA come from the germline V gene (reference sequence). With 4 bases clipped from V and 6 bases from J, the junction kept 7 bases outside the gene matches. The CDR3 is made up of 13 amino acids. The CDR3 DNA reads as TGCAGTGCTATACCTAGCGGGGAGTCCGAGCAGTACTTC. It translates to CSAIPSGESEQYF.

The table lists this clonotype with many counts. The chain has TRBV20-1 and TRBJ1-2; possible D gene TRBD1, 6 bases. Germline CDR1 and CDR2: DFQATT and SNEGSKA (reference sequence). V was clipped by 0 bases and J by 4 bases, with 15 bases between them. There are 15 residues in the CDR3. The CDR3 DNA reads TGCAGTGCTAGAGATCTCTTGGGGGCCGGCTATGGCTACACCTTC. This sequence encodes CSARDLLGAGYGYTF.

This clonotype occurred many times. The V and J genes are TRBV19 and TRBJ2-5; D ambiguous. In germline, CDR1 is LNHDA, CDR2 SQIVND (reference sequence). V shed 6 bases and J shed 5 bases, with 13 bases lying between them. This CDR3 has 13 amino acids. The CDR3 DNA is TGTGCCAGTAGGGACGGTCCGAGGGAGACCCAGTACTTC. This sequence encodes CASRDGPRETQYF.

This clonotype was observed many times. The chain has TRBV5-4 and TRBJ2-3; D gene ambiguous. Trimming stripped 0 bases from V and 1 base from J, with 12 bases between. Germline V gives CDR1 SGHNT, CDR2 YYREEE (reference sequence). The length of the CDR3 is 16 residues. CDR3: CASSLGGRGGTDTQYF. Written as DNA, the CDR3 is TGTGCCAGCAGCTTGGGCGGAAGAGGTGGCACAGATACGCAGTATTTT. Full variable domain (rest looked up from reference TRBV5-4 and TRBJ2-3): ETGVTQSPTHLIKTRGQQVTLRCSSQSGHNTVSWYQQALGQGPQFIFQYYREEENGRGNFPPRFSGLQFPNYSSELNVNALELDDSALYLCASSLGGRGGTDTQYFGPGTRLTVL.

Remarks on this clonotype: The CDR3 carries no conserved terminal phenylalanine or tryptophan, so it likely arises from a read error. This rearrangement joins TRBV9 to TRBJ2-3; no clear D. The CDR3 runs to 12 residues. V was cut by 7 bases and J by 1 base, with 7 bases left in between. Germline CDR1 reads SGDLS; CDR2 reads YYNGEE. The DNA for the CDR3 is TGTGCCAGCGCCTTTGGCACAGATACGCAGTATGTT. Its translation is CASAFGTDTQYV.

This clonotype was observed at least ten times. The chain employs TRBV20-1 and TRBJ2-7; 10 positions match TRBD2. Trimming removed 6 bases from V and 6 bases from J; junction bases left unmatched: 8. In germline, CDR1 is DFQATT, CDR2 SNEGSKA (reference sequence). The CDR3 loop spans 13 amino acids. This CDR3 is CSAKAGGIREQYF. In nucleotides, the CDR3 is TGCAGTGCAAAAGCGGGGGGGATCCGCGAGCAGTACTTC.

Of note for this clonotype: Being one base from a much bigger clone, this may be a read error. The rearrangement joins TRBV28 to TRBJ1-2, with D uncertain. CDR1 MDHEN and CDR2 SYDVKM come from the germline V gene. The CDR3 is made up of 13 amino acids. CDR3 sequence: CASSLVSLYCYTF. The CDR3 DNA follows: TGTGCCAGCAGTTTAGTCAGCCTCTATTGCTACACCTTC.

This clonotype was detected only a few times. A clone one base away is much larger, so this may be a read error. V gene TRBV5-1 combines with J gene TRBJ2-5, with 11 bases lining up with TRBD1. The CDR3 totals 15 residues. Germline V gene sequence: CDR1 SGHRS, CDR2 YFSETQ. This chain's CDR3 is CANSSGQGAVETQYF. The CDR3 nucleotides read TGCGCCAACAGCTCCGGACAGGGGGCCGTGGAGACCCAGTACTTC.

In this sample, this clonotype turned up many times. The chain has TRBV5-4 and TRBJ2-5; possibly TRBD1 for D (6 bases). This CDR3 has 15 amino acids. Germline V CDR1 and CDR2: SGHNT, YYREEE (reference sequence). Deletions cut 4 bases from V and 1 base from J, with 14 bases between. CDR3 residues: CASSLDGTSQETQYF. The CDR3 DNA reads TGTGCCAGCAGCCTGGACGGGACAAGCCAAGAGACCCAGTACTTC.

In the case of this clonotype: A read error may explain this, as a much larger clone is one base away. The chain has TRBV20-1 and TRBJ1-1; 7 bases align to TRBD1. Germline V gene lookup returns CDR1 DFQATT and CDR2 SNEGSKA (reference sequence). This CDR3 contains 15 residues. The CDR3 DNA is TGCAGTGCTCTTTTAAAGATCCAGGGGGACACTGAAGTTTTCTTT. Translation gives CSALLKIQGDTEVFF.

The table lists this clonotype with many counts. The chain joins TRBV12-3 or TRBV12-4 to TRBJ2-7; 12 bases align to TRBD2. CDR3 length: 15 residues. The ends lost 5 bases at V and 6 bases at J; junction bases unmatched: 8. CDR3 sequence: CASSRLAGVFSEQYF. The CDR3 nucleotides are TGTGCCAGCAGTAGACTAGCGGGAGTGTTTAGCGAGCAGTACTTC.

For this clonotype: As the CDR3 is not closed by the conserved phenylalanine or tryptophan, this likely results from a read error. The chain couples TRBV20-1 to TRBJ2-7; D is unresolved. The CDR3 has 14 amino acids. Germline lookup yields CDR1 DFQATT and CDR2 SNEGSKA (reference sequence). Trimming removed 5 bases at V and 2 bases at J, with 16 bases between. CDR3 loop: CSAPPLSGAYEQYI. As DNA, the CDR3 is TGCAGTGCTCCACCCCTGAGTGGAGCCTACGAGCAGTACATC.

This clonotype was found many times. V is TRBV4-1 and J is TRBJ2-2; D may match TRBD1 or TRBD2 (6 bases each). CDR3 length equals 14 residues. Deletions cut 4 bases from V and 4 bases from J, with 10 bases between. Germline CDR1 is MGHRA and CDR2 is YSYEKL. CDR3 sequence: CASSRGGGTGELFF. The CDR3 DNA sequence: TGCGCCAGCAGCCGTGGAGGGGGCACCGGGGAGCTGTTTTTT.

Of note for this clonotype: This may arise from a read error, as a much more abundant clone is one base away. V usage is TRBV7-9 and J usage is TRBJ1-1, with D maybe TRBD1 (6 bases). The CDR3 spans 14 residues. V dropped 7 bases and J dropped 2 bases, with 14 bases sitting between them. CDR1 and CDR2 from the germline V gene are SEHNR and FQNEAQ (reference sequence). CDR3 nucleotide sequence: TGTGCCAGCAACTCCGGGACAACTAACACTGAAGCTTTCTTT. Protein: CASNSGTTNTEAFF. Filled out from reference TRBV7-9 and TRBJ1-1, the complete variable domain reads DTGVSQNPRHKITKRGQNVTFRCDPISEHNRLYWYRQTLGQGPEFLTYFQNEAQLEKSRLLSDRFSAERPKGSFSTLEIQRTEQGDSAMYLCASNSGTTNTEAFFGQGTRLTVV.

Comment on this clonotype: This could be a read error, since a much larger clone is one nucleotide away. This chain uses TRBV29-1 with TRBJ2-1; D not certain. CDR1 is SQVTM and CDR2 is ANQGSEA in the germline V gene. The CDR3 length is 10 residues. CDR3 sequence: CSVASVEQIF. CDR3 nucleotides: TGCAGCGTCGCTAGTGTTGAGCAGATCTTC.

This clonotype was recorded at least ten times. Written as DNA, the CDR3 is TGTGCCAGCAGCTTAATTGAGGGCAGCACTGAAGCTTTCTTT. Translated, it gives CASSLIEGSTEAFF. The chain uses TRBV7-3 and TRBJ1-1; no clear D. V lost 1 base to trimming and J lost 4 bases, with 10 bases between them. The CDR3 contains 14 residues. Germline-derived CDR1 and CDR2 are SGHTA and FQGTGA.

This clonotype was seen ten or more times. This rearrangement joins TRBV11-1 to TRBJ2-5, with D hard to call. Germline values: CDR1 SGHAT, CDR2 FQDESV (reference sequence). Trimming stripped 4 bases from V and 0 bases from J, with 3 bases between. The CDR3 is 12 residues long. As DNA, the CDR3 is TGTGCCAGCAGCTCGTACCAAGAGACCCAGTACTTC. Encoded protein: CASSSYQETQYF. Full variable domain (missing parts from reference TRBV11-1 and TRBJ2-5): EAEVAQSPRYKITEKSQAVAFWCDPISGHATLYWYRQILGQGPELLVQFQDESVVDDSQLPKDRFSAERLKGVDSTLKIQPAELGDSAMYLCASSSYQETQYFGPGTRLLVL.

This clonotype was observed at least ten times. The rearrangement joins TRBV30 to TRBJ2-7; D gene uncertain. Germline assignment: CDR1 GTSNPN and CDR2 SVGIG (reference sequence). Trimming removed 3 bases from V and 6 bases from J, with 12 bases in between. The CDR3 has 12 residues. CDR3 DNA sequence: TGTGCCTGGAGACAGACGGGTCGCGAGCAGTACTTC. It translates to CAWRQTGREQYF.

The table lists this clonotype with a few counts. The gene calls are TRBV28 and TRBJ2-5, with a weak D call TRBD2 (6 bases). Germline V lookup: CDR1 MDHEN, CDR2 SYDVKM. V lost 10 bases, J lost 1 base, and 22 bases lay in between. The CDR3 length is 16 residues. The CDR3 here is CATTTPLAEPQETQYF. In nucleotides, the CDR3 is TGTGCCACTACGACACCACTAGCAGAACCCCAAGAGACCCAGTACTTC.

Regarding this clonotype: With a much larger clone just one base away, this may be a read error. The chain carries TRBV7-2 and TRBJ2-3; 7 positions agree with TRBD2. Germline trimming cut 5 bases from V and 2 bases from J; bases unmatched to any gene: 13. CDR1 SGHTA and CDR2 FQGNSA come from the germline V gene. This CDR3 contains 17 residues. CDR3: CASSPQTSWSYTDTQYF. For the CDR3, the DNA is TGTGCCAGCAGCCCACAGACTAGCTGGAGTTACACAGATACGCAGTATTTT.

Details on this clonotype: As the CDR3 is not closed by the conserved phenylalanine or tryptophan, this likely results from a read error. CDR3 amino acids: CSADGGTDTQYS. In DNA form, the CDR3 reads TGCAGCGCCGACGGGGGTACAGATACGCAGTATTCT. The V and J genes are TRBV29-1 and TRBJ2-3; the D gene is possibly TRBD2 (6 bases). Per the germline V gene, CDR1 is SQVTM and CDR2 is ANQGSEA. Trimming stripped 7 bases from V and 3 bases from J, with 11 bases between. The CDR3 loop spans 12 amino acids.

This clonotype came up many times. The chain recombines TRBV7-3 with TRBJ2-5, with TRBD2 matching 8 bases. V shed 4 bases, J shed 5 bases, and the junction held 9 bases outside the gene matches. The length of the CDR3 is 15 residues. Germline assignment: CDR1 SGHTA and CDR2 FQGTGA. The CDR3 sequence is CASSYSGGIMETQYF. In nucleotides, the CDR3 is TGTGCCAGCAGCTACAGCGGGGGAATAATGGAGACCCAGTACTTC.

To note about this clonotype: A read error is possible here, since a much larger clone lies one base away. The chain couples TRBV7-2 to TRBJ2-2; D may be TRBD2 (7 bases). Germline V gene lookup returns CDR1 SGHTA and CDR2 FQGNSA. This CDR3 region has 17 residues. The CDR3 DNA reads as TGTGCCAGCAACTTATTTTCCGGGGGGACAAACACCGGGGAGCTGTTTTTT. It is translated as CASNLFSGGTNTGELFF.

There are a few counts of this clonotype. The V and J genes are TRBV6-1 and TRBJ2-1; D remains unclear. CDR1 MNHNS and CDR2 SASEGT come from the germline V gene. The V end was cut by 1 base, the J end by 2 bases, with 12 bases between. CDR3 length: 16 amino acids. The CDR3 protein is CASSEEKRSTYNEQFF. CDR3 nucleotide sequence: TGTGCCAGCAGTGAAGAGAAGCGAAGCACCTACAATGAGCAGTTCTTC.

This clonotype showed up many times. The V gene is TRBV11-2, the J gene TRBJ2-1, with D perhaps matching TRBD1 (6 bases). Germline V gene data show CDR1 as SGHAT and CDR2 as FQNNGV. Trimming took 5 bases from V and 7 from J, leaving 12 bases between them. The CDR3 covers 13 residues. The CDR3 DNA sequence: TGTGCCAGCAGCCCTCAGGGGAAGAATGAGCAGTTCTTC. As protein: CASSPQGKNEQFF.

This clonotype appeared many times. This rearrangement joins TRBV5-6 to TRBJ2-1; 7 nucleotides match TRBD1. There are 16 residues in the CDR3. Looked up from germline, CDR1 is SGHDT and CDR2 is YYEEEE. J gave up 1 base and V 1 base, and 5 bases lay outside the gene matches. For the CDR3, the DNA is TGTGCCAGCAGCTTGTTAGGGGGCAAGTCCTACAATGAGCAGTTCTTC. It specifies CASSLLGGKSYNEQFF.

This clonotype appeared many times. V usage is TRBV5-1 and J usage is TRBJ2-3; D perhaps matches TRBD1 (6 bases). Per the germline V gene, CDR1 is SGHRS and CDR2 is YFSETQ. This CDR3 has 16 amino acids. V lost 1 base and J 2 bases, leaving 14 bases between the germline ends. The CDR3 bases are TGCGCCAGCAGCTTGAGCGGCAGGGGCTACACAGATACGCAGTATTTT. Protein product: CASSLSGRGYTDTQYF.

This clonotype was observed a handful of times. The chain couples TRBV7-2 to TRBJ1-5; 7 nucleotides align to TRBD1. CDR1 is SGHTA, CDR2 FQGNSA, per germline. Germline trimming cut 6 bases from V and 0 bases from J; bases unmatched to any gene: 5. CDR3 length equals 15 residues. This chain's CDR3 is CASRPQGYSNQPQHF. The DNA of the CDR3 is TGTGCCAGCAGGCCACAGGGGTATAGCAATCAGCCCCAGCATTTT.